A single sample is the source of the 10 T cell receptor beta chains below, sequenced in a study of T-cell reconstitution after alpha-beta-depleted transplantation in children. Unique molecular identifiers were incorporated during preparation of the TCRbeta library. TCRdb recomputed calls from the PCR reads with MiXCR, one row per CDR3 protein. The data contain about 980,000 distinct CDR3 sequences, around 30% of them seen just once; the ten biggest clones take up about 28%. The sample in question was PBMCs, mostly from graft donor cells, obtained 360 days after TCRalphabeta/CD19-depleted stem cell transplant. Receptors originate from a boy in the first two years of life who had a stem cell transplant for SCID, so the T cells may come from the graft donor.

CDR3 nucleotides: TGTGCCAGCAGTACAACAGGGGACCCTTACTACGAGCAGTACTTC. This translates into CASSTTGDPYYEQYF. The chain links TRBV25-1 to TRBJ2-7, with 7 bases lining up with TRBD1. The V segment lost 5 bases and the J segment 3 bases; nucleotides outside the gene matches: 10. The CDR3 has 15 residues. Germline CDR1 reads MGHDK; CDR2 reads SYGVNS.

This clonotype was detected only a few times. The chain employs TRBV6-4 and TRBJ2-5, with TRBD1 matching over 7 bases. J lost 2 bases, V lost 1 base, and 7 bases had no gene match. Looked up from germline, CDR1 is MRHNA and CDR2 is SNTAGT. The CDR3 has 16 amino acids. CDR3 region: CASSDWDRIFQETQYF. CDR3 in DNA: TGTGCCAGCAGTGACTGGGACAGAATTTTTCAAGAGACCCAGTACTTC.

CDR3 protein: CASSYSRSMEGNTGELFF. CDR3 nucleotides: TGTGCCAGCAGTTACTCGAGAAGTATGGAGGGGAACACCGGGGAGCTGTTTTTT. The genes are TRBV6-2 or TRBV6-3 and TRBJ2-2, with a weak D call TRBD2 (6 bases). The CDR3 has 18 amino acids. Germline-derived CDR1 and CDR2 are MNHEY and SVGEGT. The ends were cut back, 0 bases at V and 1 base at J, with 15 bases in the middle.

This clonotype was picked up a small number of times. The rearrangement links TRBV4-2 to TRBJ2-3; 9 nucleotides match TRBD2. The CDR3 has 16 residues. V gave up 2 bases and J gave up 4 bases; unmatched junction bases: 7. Germline values: CDR1 LGHNA, CDR2 YNFKEQ. CDR3 in amino acids: CASSQLGAGGPDTQYF. DNA of the CDR3: TGTGCCAGCAGCCAACTAGGCGCGGGGGGGCCAGATACGCAGTATTTT.

This clonotype occurred a few times. The rearrangement links TRBV6-1 to TRBJ1-1; the match to TRBD1 covers 9 bases. Unmatched junction bases numbered 10, after V lost 6 bases and J lost 5 bases. Germline V gene data show CDR1 as MNHNS and CDR2 as SASEGT. The CDR3 spans 15 residues. CDR3 coding DNA: TGTGCCAGCAGCAAGGACAGGGGATGGAGAACTGAAGCTTTCTTT. Its protein is CASSKDRGWRTEAFF.

The chain couples TRBV4-1 to TRBJ2-7; 7 nucleotides line up with TRBD2. The trim removed 4 bases at V and 2 bases at J, leaving 5 bases unmatched. Germline V gives CDR1 MGHRA, CDR2 YSYEKL. The CDR3 sequence is 14 residues long. The CDR3 sequence: CASSPAGTTYEQYF. DNA of the CDR3: TGCGCCAGCAGCCCCGCCGGGACTACCTACGAGCAGTACTTC.

This clonotype appeared a few times. The rearrangement joins TRBV4-1 to TRBJ1-1; no definite D call. The length of the CDR3 is 15 residues. Germline CDR1 is MGHRA and CDR2 is YSYEKL. The ends were cut back, 5 bases at V and 4 bases at J, with 17 bases in the middle. DNA of the CDR3: TGCGCCAGCAGCACCCAGACCACAGTTAGCACTGAAGCTTTCTTT. It specifies CASSTQTTVSTEAFF.

The V gene is TRBV6-5, the J gene TRBJ1-1; no firm D call. The CDR3 extends over 18 amino acids. V gave up 0 bases and J gave up 3 bases, with 20 bases separating them. Germline loops: CDR1 MNHEY, CDR2 SVGAGI. CDR3 bases: TGTGCCAGCAGTTACTCGATGGGGTCAGGCCCGTTGGACACTGAAGCTTTCTTT. Amino acid sequence: CASSYSMGSGPLDTEAFF.

This clonotype was observed a handful of times. This chain connects TRBV4-1 to TRBJ2-7, with D possibly being TRBD2 (7 bases). With 0 bases removed from V and 2 bases from J, the gap between germline ends came to 14 bases. Per germline, CDR1 MGHRA and CDR2 YSYEKL. The CDR3 is 16 residues long. CDR3 coding DNA: TGCGCCAGCAGCCAAGACCGGAGCGGGGACACCTACGAGCAGTACTTC. Its translation: CASSQDRSGDTYEQYF.

A few counts support this clonotype. The chain links TRBV20-1 to TRBJ2-7, with 9 bases lining up with TRBD2. J lost 1 base, V lost 1 base, and 11 bases had no gene match. This CDR3 has 17 amino acids. Germline CDR1 DFQATT, CDR2 SNEGSKA (reference sequence). The CDR3 DNA reads as TGCAGTGCTAGAGGTCCTCTTAGCGGGGGTTATTCCTACGAGCAGTACTTC. Translation gives CSARGPLSGGYSYEQYF.